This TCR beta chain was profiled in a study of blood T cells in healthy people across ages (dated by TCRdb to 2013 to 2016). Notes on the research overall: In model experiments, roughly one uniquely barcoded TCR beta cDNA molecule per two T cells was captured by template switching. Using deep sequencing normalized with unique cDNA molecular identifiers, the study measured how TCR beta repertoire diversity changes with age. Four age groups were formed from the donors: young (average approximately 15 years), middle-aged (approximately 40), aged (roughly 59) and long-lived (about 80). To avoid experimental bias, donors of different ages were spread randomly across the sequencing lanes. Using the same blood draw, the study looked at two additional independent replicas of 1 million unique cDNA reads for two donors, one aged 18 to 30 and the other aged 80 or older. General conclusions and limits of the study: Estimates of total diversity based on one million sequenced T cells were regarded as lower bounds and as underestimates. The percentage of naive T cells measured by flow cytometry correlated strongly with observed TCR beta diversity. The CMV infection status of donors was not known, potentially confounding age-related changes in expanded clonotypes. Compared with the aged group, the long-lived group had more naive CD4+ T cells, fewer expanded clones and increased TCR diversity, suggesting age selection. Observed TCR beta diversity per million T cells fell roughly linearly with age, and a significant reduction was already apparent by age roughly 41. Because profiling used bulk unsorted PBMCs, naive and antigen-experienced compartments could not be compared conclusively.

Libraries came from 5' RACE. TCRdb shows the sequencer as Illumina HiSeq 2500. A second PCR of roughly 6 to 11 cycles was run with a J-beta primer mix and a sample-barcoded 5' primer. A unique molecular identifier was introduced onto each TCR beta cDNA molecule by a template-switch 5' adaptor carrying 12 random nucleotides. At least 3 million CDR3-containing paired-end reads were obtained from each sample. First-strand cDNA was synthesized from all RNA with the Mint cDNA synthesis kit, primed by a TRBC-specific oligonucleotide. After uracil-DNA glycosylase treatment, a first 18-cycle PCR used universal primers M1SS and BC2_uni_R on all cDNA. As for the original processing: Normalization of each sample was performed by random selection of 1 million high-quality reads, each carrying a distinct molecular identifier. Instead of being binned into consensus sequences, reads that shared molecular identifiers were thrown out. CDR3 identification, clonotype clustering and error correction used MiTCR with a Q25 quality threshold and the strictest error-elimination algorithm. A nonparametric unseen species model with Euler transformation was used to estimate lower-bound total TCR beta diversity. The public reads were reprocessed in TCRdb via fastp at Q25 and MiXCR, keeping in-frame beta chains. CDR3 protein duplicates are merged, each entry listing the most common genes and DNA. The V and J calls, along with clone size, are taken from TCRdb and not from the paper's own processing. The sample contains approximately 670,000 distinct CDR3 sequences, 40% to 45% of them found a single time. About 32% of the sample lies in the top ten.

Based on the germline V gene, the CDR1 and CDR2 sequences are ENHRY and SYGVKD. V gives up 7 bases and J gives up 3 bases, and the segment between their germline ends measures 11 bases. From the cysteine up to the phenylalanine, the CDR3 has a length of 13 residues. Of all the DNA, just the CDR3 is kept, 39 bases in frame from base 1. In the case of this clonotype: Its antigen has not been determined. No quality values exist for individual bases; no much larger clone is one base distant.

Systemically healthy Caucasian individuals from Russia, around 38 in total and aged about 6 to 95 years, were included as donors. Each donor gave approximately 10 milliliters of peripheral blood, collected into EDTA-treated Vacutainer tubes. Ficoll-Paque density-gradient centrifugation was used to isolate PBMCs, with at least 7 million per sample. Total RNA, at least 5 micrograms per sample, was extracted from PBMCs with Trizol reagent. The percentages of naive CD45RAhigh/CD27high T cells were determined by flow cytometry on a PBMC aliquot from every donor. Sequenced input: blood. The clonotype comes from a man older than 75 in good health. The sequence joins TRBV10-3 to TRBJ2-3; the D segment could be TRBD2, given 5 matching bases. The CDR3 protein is CAINQPGTDTQYF. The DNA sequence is TGTGCCATCAACCAGCCGGGGACAGATACGCAGTATTTT.